This T cell receptor beta chain was sequenced during a study of T-cell memory formation after mild COVID-19. Notes on the study in general: Within pre-infection memory, some responding clones were found, suggesting cross-reactive memory joined.

From the 5' RACE reads, TCRdb called clonotypes with MiXCR, one entry per CDR3 protein. The top ten hold 20% to 25% of the sample, which has just under 350,000 distinct CDR3 sequences, 10% to 15% seen once. CDR3 length equals 12 residues. From germline, CDR1 is SQVTM and CDR2 ANQGSEA. Trimming cost V 7 bases and J 3 bases; bases outside gene matches: 3. Notes on this clonotype: The antigen remains unidentified.

The sequence was collected from a man aged 18 to 35 who had mild COVID-19 (a few samples of this study predate the infection). Cell type and time point are not known. Sequenced input: PBMCs or a T cell subset sorted from them (not recorded which). The chain joins TRBV29-1 to TRBJ2-7; 10 bases are shared with TRBD1. As DNA, the CDR3 is TGCAGCGCGGACAGGGGGGGCTACGAGCAGTACTTC. It yields the protein CSADRGGYEQYF.